The 29 T cell receptor beta chains in this list originate from one sample, sequenced in a study of identical twins. TCRdb re-called the 5' RACE reads with MiXCR, one entry per CDR3 protein. The table has 600,000 to 800,000 distinct CDR3 sequences, roughly 20% seen once. This same sample was also part of a study on T cells expressing NK-cell markers.

Sequencing was performed on PBMCs. These TCRs come from a woman younger than 35 in good health.

This chain joins TRBV9 and TRBJ2-7, with 8 nucleotides matching TRBD2. CDR1 is SGDLS and CDR2 is YYNGEE in the germline V gene. The length of the CDR3 is 17 residues. The trim removed 3 bases at V and 3 bases at J, leaving 14 bases unmatched. In DNA form, the CDR3 reads TGTGCCAGCAGCGCCACAGGTGAGAGCGGGAGTCGCTACGAGCAGTACTTC. Translation gives CASSATGESGSRYEQYF.

This clonotype has a count of ten or more. The rearrangement joins TRBV29-1 to TRBJ2-3, with 8 bases identical to TRBD2. The CDR3 runs 16 residues. The V gene's germline CDR1 is SQVTM and CDR2 ANQGSEA. Germline trimming cut 5 bases from V and 4 bases from J; bases unmatched to any gene: 14. CDR3 in amino acids: CSVHLPAGEGADTQYF. CDR3 DNA sequence: TGCAGCGTTCATCTTCCAGCGGGAGAAGGGGCAGATACGCAGTATTTT.

The rearrangement uses TRBV29-1 and TRBJ1-1, with a weak D call TRBD1 (6 bases). The CDR3 runs 14 residues. V lost 1 base and J 1 base, leaving 10 bases between the germline ends. Per the germline V gene, CDR1 is SQVTM and CDR2 is ANQGSEA. The CDR3 nucleotides are TGCAGCGTTGAAGGTGGGGGCAGGAACACTGAAGCTTTCTTT. Translated: CSVEGGGRNTEAFF.

This clonotype was counted a few times. The V and J genes are TRBV7-9 and TRBJ2-3, with a weak D call TRBD2 (5 bases). The germline CDR1 and CDR2 sequences are SEHNR and FQNEAQ (reference sequence). Trimming removed 4 bases from V and 1 base from J, with 12 bases in between. The CDR3 has 15 amino acids. CDR3 region: CASSSPPGGTDTQYF. CDR3 bases: TGTGCCAGCAGCTCCCCCCCCGGGGGCACAGATACGCAGTATTTT.

This rearrangement joins TRBV5-4 to TRBJ2-1, with 11 bases matching TRBD2. This CDR3 comprises 16 residues. The V segment lost 0 bases and the J segment 7 bases; nucleotides outside the gene matches: 6. CDR1 is SGHNT and CDR2 is YYREEE in the germline V gene (reference sequence). CDR3 sequence reads: CASSLDTSGGWNEQFF. The CDR3, as DNA: TGTGCCAGCAGCTTGGACACTAGCGGGGGTTGGAATGAGCAGTTCTTC.

The chain employs TRBV20-1 and TRBJ2-1; TRBD2 aligns across 10 bases. V dropped 0 bases and J dropped 4; count of bases not matched to a gene: 6. The CDR3 has 16 amino acids. Germline loops: CDR1 DFQATT, CDR2 SNEGSKA (reference sequence). DNA of the CDR3: TGCAGTGCTAGAGATAGGGGTAGCGGGAGGTACAATGAGCAGTTCTTC. It yields the protein CSARDRGSGRYNEQFF.

This clonotype was seen more than once but under ten times. The chain combines TRBV6-1 with TRBJ2-5, with TRBD1 identical over 10 bases. Trimming took 4 bases from V and 5 from J; bases not matched to a gene: 7. CDR1 is MNHNS and CDR2 is SASEGT in the germline V gene. There are 15 residues in the CDR3. The CDR3 reads CASSAGTGEVETQYF. CDR3 nucleotide sequence: TGTGCCAGCAGTGCCGGGACAGGGGAAGTGGAGACCCAGTACTTC.

The chain is built from TRBV10-2 and TRBJ1-2; D gene uncertain. Germline assignment: CDR1 WSHSY and CDR2 SAAADI. V gave up 5 bases and J gave up 8 bases, with 21 bases separating them. CDR3 length: 15 amino acids. This CDR3 reads CASSKIQQNSRGYTF. In DNA form, the CDR3 reads TGCGCCAGCAGTAAAATACAGCAAAATTCCAGAGGCTACACCTTC.

There are many counts of this clonotype. The rearrangement uses TRBV20-1 and TRBJ1-5; D unclear. Trimming pared 0 bases from V and 5 bases from J, leaving 8 bases between. Germline values: CDR1 DFQATT, CDR2 SNEGSKA (reference sequence). The CDR3 length is 13 residues. CDR3 loop: CSARDPWDQPQHF. CDR3 DNA: TGCAGTGCTAGAGATCCGTGGGATCAGCCCCAGCATTTT.

The chain links TRBV20-1 to TRBJ2-7; TRBD1 aligns across 8 bases. The CDR3 has 13 residues. CDR1 and CDR2 (germline): DFQATT, SNEGSKA (reference sequence). J lost 7 bases, V lost 5 bases, and 10 bases had no gene match. The CDR3 loop reads CSALDRAVREQYF. DNA of the CDR3: TGCAGTGCTTTGGACAGGGCAGTTCGGGAGCAGTACTTC.

This clonotype was recorded a few times. The chain has TRBV12-3 or TRBV12-4 and TRBJ2-4; D unresolved. The CDR3 covers 15 residues. V was trimmed by 6 bases and J by 6 bases, leaving 18 bases between them. CDR3 sequence: CASSQELARRNIQYF. CDR3 nucleotides: TGTGCCAGCAGCCAAGAACTTGCCCGACGAAACATTCAGTACTTC.

This clonotype was counted between two and nine times. This rearrangement joins TRBV14 to TRBJ2-1; either TRBD1 or TRBD2 may supply D (5 bases each). Trimming took off 5 bases at V and 1 base at J, with 18 bases between the two ends. This CDR3 is built from 17 residues. Per germline, CDR1 SGHDN and CDR2 FVKESK. This CDR3 reads CASSRGGLRNSYNEQFF. The CDR3 DNA reads as TGTGCCAGCAGCAGGGGCGGACTGAGGAATTCCTACAATGAGCAGTTCTTC.

This clonotype was observed a handful of times. The chain is built from TRBV5-1 and TRBJ2-7, with 8 bases that match TRBD1. Germline V gene sequence: CDR1 SGHRS, CDR2 YFSETQ. The CDR3 is 14 amino acids. With V trimmed by 5 bases and J by 5 bases, 9 bases remained unmatched. In DNA form, the CDR3 reads TGCGCCAGCAGGCGGGGACAGGAACTTCACGAGCAGTACTTC. Translating it yields CASRRGQELHEQYF.

There are a few counts of this clonotype. The chain uses TRBV20-1 and TRBJ2-5; D is ambiguous. This CDR3 has 15 residues. V was shortened by 0 bases and J by 1 base, with 12 bases between the two germline ends. Per germline, CDR1 DFQATT and CDR2 SNEGSKA (reference sequence). The CDR3 DNA follows: TGCAGTGCTAGAGATCTTAGTCTACCCCAAGAGACCCAGTACTTC. Translating it yields CSARDLSLPQETQYF.

This clonotype appeared a few times. The junction departs from germline at one end; a sequencing error may be responsible. The chain uses TRBV12-3 or TRBV12-4 and TRBJ1-2; D unclear. The CDR3 loop spans 15 amino acids. CDR3 amino acids: CASRLGRLSGYGYTF. CDR3 nucleotides: TGTGCCAGCAGATTAGGACGGTTGAGCGGCTATGGCTACACCTTC.

CDR3 protein: CASSQDWPGAGEQFF. The CDR3 nucleotides read TGTGCCAGCAGCCAAGATTGGCCAGGGGCGGGTGAGCAGTTCTTC. V usage is TRBV14 and J usage is TRBJ2-1, with TRBD1 as a possible D gene (6 bases). V lost 0 bases to trimming and J lost 9 bases, with 15 bases between them. This CDR3 has 15 residues. The germline CDR1 and CDR2 sequences are SGHDN and FVKESK.

This chain joins TRBV10-3 and TRBJ2-7, with D perhaps matching TRBD1 (5 bases). Germline V gene data show CDR1 as ENHRY and CDR2 as SYGVKD. Trimming left V 7 bases short and J 6 bases short, with 19 bases between. CDR3 size: 14 residues. The CDR3 region is CAIMGQGLGLEQYF. The CDR3 DNA reads TGTGCCATCATGGGTCAGGGTCTCGGGCTCGAGCAGTACTTC.

The rearrangement uses TRBV5-1 and TRBJ2-1, with 12 nucleotides matching TRBD1. J gave up 7 bases and V 3 bases, and 5 bases lay outside the gene matches. This CDR3 spans 15 amino acids. CDR1 and CDR2 (germline): SGHRS, YFSETQ. This chain's CDR3 is CASSSGTGGRNEQFF. As DNA, the CDR3 is TGCGCCAGCAGCTCCGGGACAGGGGGCAGGAATGAGCAGTTCTTC.

The chain is built from TRBV5-6 and TRBJ2-7; 11 bases agree with TRBD2. The trim removed 7 bases at V and 5 bases at J, leaving 2 bases unmatched. The CDR3 has 12 residues. In germline, CDR1 is SGHDT, CDR2 YYEEEE. The CDR3 DNA reads TGTGCCAGCCAGACTAGCGGGAACGAGCAGTACTTC. Its translation: CASQTSGNEQYF.

In its sample, this clonotype was seen many times. The V call is TRBV5-1, the J call TRBJ2-3; D is ambiguous. CDR3 size: 12 residues. V was cut by 0 bases and J by 6 bases, with 5 bases left in between. The germline V gene has CDR1 SGHRS and CDR2 YFSETQ. The CDR3 here is CASSLEADTQYF. Here the CDR3 DNA reads TGCGCCAGCAGCTTGGAGGCGGATACGCAGTATTTT. Using reference TRBV5-1 and TRBJ2-3 for the parts outside the CDR3, the full variable domain is KAGVTQTPRYLIKTRGQQVTLSCSPISGHRSVSWYQQTPGQGLQFLFEYFSETQRNKGNFPGRFSGRQFSNSRSEMNVSTLELGDSALYLCASSLEADTQYFGPGTRLTVL.

The chain is built from TRBV20-1 and TRBJ2-3; D is perhaps TRBD1 or TRBD2 (5 bases each). Between the trimmed V and J ends, which lost 0 bases and 6 bases, there was a span of 16 bases. The germline V gene encodes CDR1 DFQATT and CDR2 SNEGSKA (reference sequence). CDR3 length: 15 amino acids. The CDR3 spells CSARDRGVYTDTQYF. For the CDR3, the DNA is TGCAGTGCTAGAGATAGAGGGGTCTATACCGATACGCAGTATTTT.

This clonotype was detected only once. This chain connects TRBV2 to TRBJ2-7, with D possibly being TRBD1 (6 bases). Germline-derived CDR1 and CDR2 are SNHLY and FYNNEI. CDR3 length equals 13 residues. V lost 7 bases and J lost 4, with 14 bases in between. CDR3 sequence (DNA): TGTGCCAGCAAAAGGGGGATCGGTTACGAGCAGTACTTC. Translated: CASKRGIGYEQYF. The whole variable domain, remainder taken from reference TRBV2 and TRBJ2-7, is EPEVTQTPSHQVTQMGQEVILRCVPISNHLYFYWYRQILGQKVEFLVSFYNNEISEKSEIFDDQFSVERPDGSNFTLKIRSTKLEDSAMYFCASKRGIGYEQYFGPGTRLTVT.

This chain joins TRBV19 and TRBJ2-1, with D unclear. Germline V gene lookup returns CDR1 LNHDA and CDR2 SQIVND (reference sequence). Trimming stripped 5 bases from V and 0 bases from J, with 14 bases between. This CDR3 has 16 amino acids. CDR3 in amino acids: CASSPGRESSYNEQFF. CDR3 coding DNA: TGTGCCAGTAGTCCTGGTCGTGAGAGCTCCTACAATGAGCAGTTCTTC.

This clonotype was counted once. The chain combines TRBV12-3 or TRBV12-4 with TRBJ1-1; 7 nucleotides line up with TRBD1. Trimming took 3 bases from V and 3 from J; bases not matched to a gene: 4. This CDR3 comprises 14 residues. The CDR3: CASSLQGGDTEAFF. As DNA, the CDR3 is TGTGCCAGCAGTTTGCAGGGGGGGGACACTGAAGCTTTCTTT.

This clonotype has more than one count but fewer than ten. The rearrangement joins TRBV5-1 to TRBJ1-2; 7 nucleotides agree with TRBD1. This CDR3 comprises 16 residues. Per germline, CDR1 SGHRS and CDR2 YFSETQ. The V segment lost 4 bases and the J segment 0 bases; nucleotides outside the gene matches: 9. CDR3 protein: CASSPQADRTNYGYTF. In DNA form, the CDR3 reads TGCGCCAGCAGCCCCCAAGCGGACAGGACTAACTATGGCTACACCTTC.

This clonotype was seen just once. V usage is TRBV7-7 and J usage is TRBJ1-1; no firm D call. This CDR3 has 15 amino acids. From germline, CDR1 is SSHAT and CDR2 FNYEAQ (reference sequence). The ends were cut back, 2 bases at V and 0 bases at J, with 10 bases in the middle. CDR3 sequence reads: CASSLNRGMNTEAFF. The CDR3 bases are TGTGCCAGCAGCTTAAACAGAGGCATGAACACTGAAGCTTTCTTT.

Ten or more counts support this clonotype. The chain joins TRBV12-3 or TRBV12-4 to TRBJ2-7; D is uncertain. The length of the CDR3 is 11 residues. Between the trimmed V and J ends, which lost 3 bases and 5 bases, there was a span of 5 bases. CDR3 sequence (DNA): TGTGCCAGCAGTTTTTACGACGAGCAGTACTTC. Translated, it gives CASSFYDEQYF.

This clonotype was counted between two and nine times. The chain uses TRBV7-8 and TRBJ2-6; D is ambiguous. Per the germline V gene, CDR1 is SGHVS and CDR2 is FQNEAQ. The CDR3 totals 16 residues. With 5 bases removed from V and 4 bases from J, the gap between germline ends came to 15 bases. Here the CDR3 DNA reads TGTGCCAGCAGCCCGCTGGGGTTGCAAGGGGCCAACGTCCTGACTTTC. Its translation: CASSPLGLQGANVLTF.

The genes are TRBV20-1 and TRBJ2-3; 8 bases are a match to TRBD2. The germline V gene encodes CDR1 DFQATT and CDR2 SNEGSKA (reference sequence). The CDR3 extends over 15 amino acids. Losses at the gene ends were 5 bases for V and 3 bases for J; bases not matched to a gene: 10. The CDR3 region is CSAPSTGGLTDTQYF. The CDR3 region has the DNA TGCAGTGCTCCATCGACGGGGGGGCTGACAGATACGCAGTATTTT.